These 21 T cell receptor beta chains came from one sample sequenced in a study of blood T cell repertoires in COVID-19. Libraries were prepared by immunoSEQ multiplex PCR; TCRdb keeps only in-frame clonotypes and omits some of them. The sample records about 200,000 clones, 83% being singletons. Sequences were obtained from peripheral blood. These receptors were obtained from a woman between 35 and 50 years old with active or convalescent COVID-19.

The rearrangement joins TRBV30 to TRBJ2-1; D may be TRBD2 (6 bases). CDR1 is GTSNPN and CDR2 is SVGIG in the germline V gene (reference sequence). Trimming stripped 3 bases from V and 10 bases from J, with 13 bases between. The CDR3 loop spans 12 amino acids. CDR3 DNA: TGTGCCTGGAGGGAGGGACGTGCCGAGCAGTTCTTC. Its protein product is CAWREGRAEQFF.

V and J are TRBV6-6 and TRBJ1-1, with 8 bases that match TRBD1. The ends lost 2 bases at V and 2 bases at J; junction bases unmatched: 4. The CDR3 has 15 amino acids. Per the germline V gene, CDR1 is MNHNY and CDR2 is SVGAGI (reference sequence). This CDR3 reads CASSYRGQGNTEAFF. CDR3 coding DNA: TGTGCCAGCAGTTACCGCGGACAGGGTAACACTGAAGCTTTCTTT.

A single count supports this clone. The chain links TRBV7-8 to TRBJ2-7; 12 bases align to TRBD2. V trimming: 5 bases; J trimming: 4 bases; junction bases outside the gene matches: 6. Looked up from germline, CDR1 is SGHVS and CDR2 is FQNEAQ. The CDR3 has 15 residues. The CDR3 spells CASSPGLAGSYEQYF. The DNA for the CDR3 is TGTGCCAGCAGCCCAGGACTAGCGGGGTCTTACGAGCAGTACTTC. Supplemented by reference TRBV7-8 and TRBJ2-7, the full variable domain reads GAGVSQSPRYKVAKRGQDVALRCDPISGHVSLFWYQQALGQGPEFLTYFQNEAQLDKSGLPSDRFFAERPEGSVSTLKIQRTQQEDSAVYLCASSPGLAGSYEQYFGPGTRLTVT.

This chain connects TRBV7-8 to TRBJ2-7; possibly TRBD1 for D (6 bases). CDR1 SGHVS and CDR2 FQNEAQ come from the germline V gene. The CDR3 is made up of 14 amino acids. V lost 2 bases and J 4 bases, leaving 12 bases between the germline ends. CDR3 sequence reads: CASSLYRVAYEQYF. The CDR3 region has the DNA TGTGCCAGCAGCTTATACAGGGTTGCGTACGAGCAGTACTTC.

CDR3 residues: CSARIHEAFF. In nucleotides, the CDR3 is TGCAGTGCTAGAATCCATGAAGCTTTCTTT. The V gene is TRBV20-1, the J gene TRBJ1-1; D unresolved. V was clipped by 2 bases and J by 7 bases, with 5 bases between them. CDR3 size: 10 residues. Germline CDR1 is DFQATT and CDR2 is SNEGSKA (reference sequence).

The chain is built from TRBV7-9 and TRBJ2-7; 9 positions match TRBD1. J gave up 3 bases and V 8 bases, and 8 bases lay outside the gene matches. The CDR3 extends over 14 amino acids. Germline V gene lookup returns CDR1 SEHNR and CDR2 FQNEAQ (reference sequence). CDR3 bases: TGTGCCAGCGGGCCCGGGACAGGGCACTACGAGCAGTACTTC. Translating gives CASGPGTGHYEQYF.

The chain combines TRBV30 with TRBJ2-7; no definite D call. The CDR3 is 12 residues long. The V gene's germline CDR1 is GTSNPN and CDR2 SVGIG (reference sequence). V was cut by 4 bases and J by 1 base, with 8 bases left in between. CDR3 in amino acids: CAWTGSSYEQYF. DNA of the CDR3: TGTGCCTGGACAGGAAGTTCCTACGAGCAGTACTTC.

The chain combines TRBV3-1 (or the pseudogene TRBV3-2) with TRBJ1-5; D uncertain. Germline V gene sequence: CDR1 LGHDT, CDR2 YNNKEL (reference sequence). The CDR3 runs to 16 residues. V lost 0 bases to trimming and J lost 3 bases, with 12 bases between them. CDR3 amino acids: CASSQDWAGPNQPQHF. DNA for the CDR3: TGTGCCAGCAGCCAAGATTGGGCTGGTCCCAATCAGCCCCAGCATTTT.

This clone was counted a single time. The J gene is TRBJ2-1, the V gene TRBV7-9; no clear D. Germline assignment: CDR1 SEHNR and CDR2 FQNEAQ (reference sequence). Trimming removed 2 bases at V and 9 bases at J, with 11 bases between. The length of the CDR3 is 13 residues. CDR3 in DNA: TGTGCCAGCAGCTTAAAATTGGGCGCTGAGCAGTTCTTC. This sequence encodes CASSLKLGAEQFF.

The table lists this clone with many counts. The chain couples TRBV19 to TRBJ2-1; the D is unclear. The CDR3 covers 14 residues. The germline V gene has CDR1 LNHDA and CDR2 SQIVND (reference sequence). Trimming removed 3 bases from V and 6 bases from J, with 12 bases in between. DNA of the CDR3: TGTGCCAGTAGTATGAGAGGTGGCGGCAATGAGCAGTTCTTC. This encodes CASSMRGGGNEQFF. Full variable domain (remainder filled in from reference TRBV19 and TRBJ2-1): DGGITQSPKYLFRKEGQNVTLSCEQNLNHDAMYWYRQDPGQGLRLIYYSQIVNDFQKGDIAEGYSVSREKKESFPLTVTSAQKNPTAFYLCASSMRGGGNEQFFGPGTRLTVL.

CDR3 coding DNA: TGTGCCATCAGAGCGGACAGGGACGGCACTGAAGCTTTCTTT. Translating it yields CAIRADRDGTEAFF. The gene calls are TRBV10-3 and TRBJ1-1; 8 nucleotides match TRBD1. The CDR3 covers 14 residues. Trimming took 6 bases from V and 4 from J; bases not matched to a gene: 7. Per the germline V gene, CDR1 is ENHRY and CDR2 is SYGVKD.

The chain carries TRBV5-4 and TRBJ2-2; possible D gene TRBD2, 5 bases. This CDR3 has 12 amino acids. Germline lookup yields CDR1 SGHNT and CDR2 YYREEE (reference sequence). V was clipped by 5 bases and J by 8 bases, with 10 bases between them. The CDR3 loop is CASRSLDGELFF. In DNA form, the CDR3 reads TGTGCCAGCAGATCACTAGATGGGGAGCTGTTTTTT.

A single count supports this clone. This chain links TRBV5-6 with TRBJ2-5; 11 bases match TRBD1. The CDR3 is made up of 17 amino acids. In germline, CDR1 is SGHDT, CDR2 YYEEEE. Trimming took 0 bases from V and 5 from J; bases not matched to a gene: 9. CDR3 loop: CASSLESGQGAVETQYF. CDR3 coding DNA: TGTGCCAGCAGCTTGGAAAGCGGACAGGGGGCCGTCGAGACCCAGTACTTC.

The V and J genes are TRBV7-3 and TRBJ1-2, with TRBD1 matching 9 bases. This CDR3 region has 15 residues. V was pared by 5 bases and J by 5 bases, with 9 bases of the junction left unmatched. The germline CDR1 and CDR2 sequences are SGHTA and FQGTGA. The CDR3 here is CASSPTGGIEYGYTF. CDR3 DNA sequence: TGTGCCAGCAGCCCGACAGGGGGAATCGAATATGGCTACACCTTC.

V usage is TRBV9 and J usage is TRBJ1-2; 10 positions agree with TRBD1. The V gene end was trimmed by 3 bases and the J gene end by 7 bases; junction bases not matched to a gene: 6. CDR1 SGDLS and CDR2 YYNGEE come from the germline V gene. The CDR3 is 14 residues long. CDR3 nucleotides: TGTGCCAGCAGCGCGGGACAGGGGCAGTTTGGCTACACCTTC. Its protein is CASSAGQGQFGYTF. Combining the CDR3 with reference TRBV9 and TRBJ1-2 gives the whole variable domain DSGVTQTPKHLITATGQRVTLRCSPRSGDLSVYWYQQSLDQGLQFLIQYYNGEERAKGNILERFSAQQFPDLHSELNLSSLELGDSALYFCASSAGQGQFGYTFGSGTRLTVV.

The J gene is TRBJ2-3, the V gene TRBV27; 7 nucleotides match TRBD1. Germline values: CDR1 MNHEY, CDR2 SMNVEV (reference sequence). CDR3 length: 14 residues. After removal of 2 bases from V and 3 bases from J, the junction contained 2 bases not matched to a gene. CDR3 coding DNA: TGTGCCAGCAGTTTACAACAGGGGACAGATACGCAGTATTTT. Translation: CASSLQQGTDTQYF.

V gene TRBV4-3 combines with J gene TRBJ1-2; weak D call: TRBD1 (5 bases). Germline V lookup: CDR1 LGHNA, CDR2 YSLEER. The CDR3 sequence is 15 residues long. V was clipped by 1 base and J by 2 bases, with 11 bases between them. The CDR3 loop reads CASSQVPQGNYGYTF. The CDR3 DNA is TGCGCCAGCAGCCAAGTCCCCCAGGGCAACTATGGCTACACCTTC.

The chain recombines TRBV4-1 with TRBJ2-3, with unresolved D. Trimming took 4 bases from V and 1 from J, leaving 12 bases between them. The length of the CDR3 is 15 residues. Germline CDR1 reads MGHRA; CDR2 reads YSYEKL. Written as DNA, the CDR3 is TGCGCCAGCAGCCCAGCAGCGCCCGGCACAGATACGCAGTATTTT. It codes for CASSPAAPGTDTQYF.

In this sample, this clone turned up once. The V call is TRBV11-2, the J call TRBJ2-7, with D maybe TRBD2 (6 bases). Trimming pared 5 bases from V and 5 bases from J, leaving 13 bases between. The CDR3 has 13 residues. Germline lookup yields CDR1 SGHAT and CDR2 FQNNGV. CDR3 nucleotides: TGTGCCAGCAGCCAAACGGGGAGGAACGAGCAGTACTTC. It codes for CASSQTGRNEQYF.

The chain joins TRBV14 to TRBJ2-7, with 7 bases fitting TRBD1. Germline CDR1 SGHDN, CDR2 FVKESK. The ends lost 1 base at V and 4 bases at J; junction bases unmatched: 16. The CDR3 length is 18 residues. CDR3 in DNA: TGTGCCAGCAGCCAAGTCGCGGACCTTTCTAGGGGGCGATACGAGCAGTACTTC. Translation: CASSQVADLSRGRYEQYF.

This clone was counted only a few times. J is TRBJ2-7 and V is TRBV5-1; 9 nucleotides line up with TRBD1. The V gene end was trimmed by 5 bases and the J gene end by 4 bases; junction bases not matched to a gene: 16. The CDR3 has 17 residues. The germline V gene encodes CDR1 SGHRS and CDR2 YFSETQ. The CDR3 DNA reads as TGCGCCAGCAGGAAAGACCCCCGGGACAGGGTCTTTTACGAGCAGTACTTC. It encodes CASRKDPRDRVFYEQYF.